This TCR beta chain appears in the sequencing data of a study of T cells in narcolepsy. Study-level findings and limits: HCRT-specific and TRIB2-specific autoreactive clonotypes appeared among same-patient CSF and blood CD4+ clonotypes.

Germline CDR1 and CDR2: MNHEY and SMNVEV (reference sequence). The CDR3 is 17 residues long. V was shortened by 5 bases and J by 4 bases, with 20 bases between the two germline ends. Produced via immunoSEQ multiplex PCR; TCRdb's table is partial and in-frame only. Of around 26,000 clones listed, about 83% are singletons. With respect to this clone: Its antigen is currently unknown.

This clonotype originated in a human donor with narcolepsy. This rearrangement joins TRBV27 to TRBJ2-2; D is unresolved. Sequencing used CD45RA- memory CD4+ T cells from PBMCs. The CDR3 nucleotides read TGTGCCAGCAGTGAAATATGGGCAGCCTCGGGCACCGGGGAGCTGTTTTTT. Its protein is CASSEIWAASGTGELFF.